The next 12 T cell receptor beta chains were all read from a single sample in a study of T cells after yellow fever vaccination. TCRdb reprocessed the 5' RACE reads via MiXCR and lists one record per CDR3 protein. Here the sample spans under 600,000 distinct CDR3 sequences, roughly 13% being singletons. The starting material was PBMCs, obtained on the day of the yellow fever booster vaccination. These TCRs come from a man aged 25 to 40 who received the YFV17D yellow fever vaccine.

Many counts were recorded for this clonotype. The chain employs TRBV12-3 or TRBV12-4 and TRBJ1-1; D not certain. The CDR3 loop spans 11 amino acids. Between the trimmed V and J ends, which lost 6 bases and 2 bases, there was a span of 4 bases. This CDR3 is CASSPNTEAFF. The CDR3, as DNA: TGTGCCAGCAGCCCCAACACTGAAGCTTTCTTT.

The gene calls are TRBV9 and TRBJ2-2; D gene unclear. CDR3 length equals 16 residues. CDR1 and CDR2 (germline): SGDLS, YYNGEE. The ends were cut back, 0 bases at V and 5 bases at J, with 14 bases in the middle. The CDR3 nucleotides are TGTGCCAGCAGCGTAGAATTGTTGACTGGAACCGGGGAGCTGTTTTTT. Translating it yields CASSVELLTGTGELFF.

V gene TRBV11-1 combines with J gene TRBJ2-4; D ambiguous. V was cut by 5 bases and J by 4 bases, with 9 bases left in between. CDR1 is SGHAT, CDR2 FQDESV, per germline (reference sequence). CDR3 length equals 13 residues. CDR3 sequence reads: CASSPRSKNIQYF. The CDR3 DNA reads TGTGCCAGCAGCCCACGTAGTAAAAACATTCAGTACTTC.

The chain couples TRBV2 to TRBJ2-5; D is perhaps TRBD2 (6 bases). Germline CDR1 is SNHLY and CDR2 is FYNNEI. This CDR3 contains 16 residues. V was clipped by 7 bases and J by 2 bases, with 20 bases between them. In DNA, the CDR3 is TGTGCCAGCATGGAGGAGGGCCCTAAGGCTCAAGAGACCCAGTACTTC. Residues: CASMEEGPKAQETQYF. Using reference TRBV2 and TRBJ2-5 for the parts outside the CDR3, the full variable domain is EPEVTQTPSHQVTQMGQEVILRCVPISNHLYFYWYRQILGQKVEFLVSFYNNEISEKSEIFDDQFSVERPDGSNFTLKIRSTKLEDSAMYFCASMEEGPKAQETQYFGPGTRLLVL.

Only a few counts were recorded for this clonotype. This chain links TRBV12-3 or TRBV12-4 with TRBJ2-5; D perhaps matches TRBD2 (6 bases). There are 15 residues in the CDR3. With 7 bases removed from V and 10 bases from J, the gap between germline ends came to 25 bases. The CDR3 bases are TGTGCCAGCACCTCCCACGGAGGGCCCCTTGGGGGCCAGTACTTC. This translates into CASTSHGGPLGGQYF.

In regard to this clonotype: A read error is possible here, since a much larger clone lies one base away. The DNA of the CDR3 is TGCGCCAGCAGTGAGAGGCGGGACCCCTACGAGGAGTACTTC. Translating gives CASSERRDPYEEYF. J is TRBJ2-7 and V is TRBV10-2; weak D call: TRBD2 (6 bases). Looked up from germline, CDR1 is WSHSY and CDR2 is SAAADI. The length of the CDR3 is 14 residues.

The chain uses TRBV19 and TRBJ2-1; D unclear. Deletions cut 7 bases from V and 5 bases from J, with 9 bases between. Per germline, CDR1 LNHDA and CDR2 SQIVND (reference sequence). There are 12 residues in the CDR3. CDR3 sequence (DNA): TGTGCCAGTAACATCTGGGACAATGAGCAGTTCTTC. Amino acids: CASNIWDNEQFF.

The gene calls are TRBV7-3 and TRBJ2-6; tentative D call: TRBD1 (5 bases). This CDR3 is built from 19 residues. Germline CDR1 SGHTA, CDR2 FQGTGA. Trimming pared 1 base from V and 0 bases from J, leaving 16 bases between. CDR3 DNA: TGTGCCAGCAGCTTAAGGAGCGAAGGGGTGAGCTCTGGGGCCAACGTCCTGACTTTC. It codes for CASSLRSEGVSSGANVLTF. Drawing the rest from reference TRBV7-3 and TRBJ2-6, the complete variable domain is GAGVSQTPSNKVTEKGKYVELRCDPISGHTALYWYRQSLGQGPEFLIYFQGTGAADDSGLPNDRFFAVRPEGSVSTLKIQRTERGDSAVYLCASSLRSEGVSSGANVLTFGAGSRLTVL.

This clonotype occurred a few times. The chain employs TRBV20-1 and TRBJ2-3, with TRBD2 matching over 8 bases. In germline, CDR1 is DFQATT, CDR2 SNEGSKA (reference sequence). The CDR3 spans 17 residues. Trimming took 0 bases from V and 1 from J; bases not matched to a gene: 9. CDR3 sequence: CSARDPRLAFRTDTQYF. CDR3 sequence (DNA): TGCAGTGCTAGAGACCCCCGACTAGCGTTCCGCACAGATACGCAGTATTTT.

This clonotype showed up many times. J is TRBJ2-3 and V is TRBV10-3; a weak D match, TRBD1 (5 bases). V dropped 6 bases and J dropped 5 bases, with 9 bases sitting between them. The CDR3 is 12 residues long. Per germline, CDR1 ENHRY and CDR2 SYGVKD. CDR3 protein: CAISGQGDTQYF. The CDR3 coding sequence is TGTGCCATCAGCGGCCAGGGAGATACGCAGTATTTT.

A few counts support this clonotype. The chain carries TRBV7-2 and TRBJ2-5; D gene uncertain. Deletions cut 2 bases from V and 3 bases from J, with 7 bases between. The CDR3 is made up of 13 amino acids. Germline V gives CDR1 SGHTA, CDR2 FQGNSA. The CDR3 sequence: CASSLYSKETQYF. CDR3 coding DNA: TGTGCCAGCAGCTTATACTCAAAAGAGACCCAGTACTTC.

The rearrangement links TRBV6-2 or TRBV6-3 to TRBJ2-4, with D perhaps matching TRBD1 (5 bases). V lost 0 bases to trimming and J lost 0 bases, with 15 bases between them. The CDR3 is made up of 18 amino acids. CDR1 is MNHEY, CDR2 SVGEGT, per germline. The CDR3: CASSYSTGEPLAKNIQYF. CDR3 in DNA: TGTGCCAGCAGTTACTCAACAGGTGAACCCCTAGCCAAAAACATTCAGTACTTC.